These 25 T cell receptor beta chains were all obtained from the same sample, sequenced in a study of Graves' ophthalmopathy and Graves' hyperthyroidism. From RNA, the CDR3 regions of TCR beta chains were amplified and sequenced. Investigators did first-round RT-PCR with HTBI primers, then second-round multiplex PCR. From the multiplex PCR reads, TCRdb called clonotypes with MiXCR, one entry per CDR3 protein. The table lists over a million distinct CDR3 sequences, less than 45% of them singletons. The sample was peripheral blood or thyroid tissue (not recorded which). These TCRs come from an adult man with Graves' hyperthyroidism.

This clonotype was observed a handful of times. The rearrangement joins TRBV19 to TRBJ2-2; D is tentatively TRBD1 or TRBD2 (5 bases each). Germline lookup yields CDR1 LNHDA and CDR2 SQIVND (reference sequence). This CDR3 spans 19 amino acids. V dropped 6 bases and J dropped 0 bases, with 23 bases sitting between them. This chain's CDR3 is CASRTTGRLGTPNTGELFF. CDR3 bases: TGTGCCAGTAGAACCACCGGCCGATTGGGGACCCCGAACACCGGGGAGCTGTTTTTT.

The chain recombines TRBV10-3 with TRBJ2-3; D is unresolved. CDR3 length: 16 amino acids. CDR1 and CDR2 (germline): ENHRY, SYGVKD. Trimming took off 2 bases at V and 1 base at J, with 13 bases between the two ends. CDR3 sequence (DNA): TGTGCCATCAGTGAGGGTCGAATTTGGGGCACAGATACGCAGTATTTT. Translation gives CAISEGRIWGTDTQYF.

This clonotype was seen a few times. The rearrangement uses TRBV12-5 and TRBJ1-6, with a tentative D call TRBD1 (5 bases). Looked up from germline, CDR1 is LGHNT and CDR2 is FRNRAP. The V gene lost 1 base and the J gene lost 5 bases, with 12 bases spanning the gap. The CDR3 is 16 amino acids. The CDR3 protein is CASGLGGAPNNSPLHF. The CDR3, as DNA: TGTGCTAGTGGTTTGGGCGGGGCACCAAATAATTCACCCCTCCACTTT.

This clonotype was detected once. The limits of the CDR3 on the DNA are not certain, so only TCRdb's listed CDR3 is given. This sequence joins TRBV7-9 and TRBJ2-2; TRBD2 is the table's D call, not checked against the DNA. Per the germline V gene, CDR1 is SEHNR and CDR2 is FQNEAQ (reference sequence). The CDR3 is 21 amino acids long, termini counted. This chain's CDR3 is CASSLAGLSGPYEQYFGELFF.

In this sample, this clonotype turned up many times. One end of the junction fails to match germline, which may point to a read error. The CDR3 nucleotides read TGTGCCAGCAATGAACTTGCTCTGGGCCCTAGCTCCTATAATTCACCCCTCCACTTT. This codes for CASNELALGPSSYNSPLHF. This sequence joins TRBV25-1 and TRBJ1-6; no reliable D call. This CDR3 has 19 residues. Per germline, CDR1 MGHDK and CDR2 SYGVNS.

V usage is TRBV2 and J usage is TRBJ1-4, with 8 bases fitting TRBD1. Trimming removed 4 bases from V and 8 bases from J; junction bases left unmatched: 6. Germline V gene lookup returns CDR1 SNHLY and CDR2 FYNNEI. The CDR3 is 14 residues long. In DNA form, the CDR3 reads TGTGCCAGCAGTGCCCAGGGGGCCACCGAAAAACTGTTTTTT. This sequence encodes CASSAQGATEKLFF. Combining the CDR3 with reference TRBV2 and TRBJ1-4 gives the whole variable domain EPEVTQTPSHQVTQMGQEVILRCVPISNHLYFYWYRQILGQKVEFLVSFYNNEISEKSEIFDDQFSVERPDGSNFTLKIRSTKLEDSAMYFCASSAQGATEKLFFGSGTQLSVL.

With regard to this clonotype: A much larger clone lies a single base off, so this may be a read error. The V gene is TRBV29-1, the J gene TRBJ2-7, with D unclear. The germline V and J ends were trimmed by 1 base and 2 bases, with 12 bases remaining between them. This CDR3 contains 14 residues. From germline, CDR1 is SQVTM and CDR2 ANQGSEA. DNA for the CDR3: TGCAGCGTTGAAGGGCTATACCGTACCTACGAGCAGTACTTC. Protein sequence: CSVEGLYRTYEQYF.

The gene calls are TRBV29-1 and TRBJ1-1; no clear D gene. Germline V gene sequence: CDR1 SQVTM, CDR2 ANQGSEA. Deletions cut 6 bases from V and 6 bases from J, with 11 bases between. The CDR3 has 11 residues. This chain's CDR3 is CSVAGTAEAFF. CDR3 nucleotide sequence: TGCAGCGTCGCGGGCACAGCTGAAGCTTTCTTT.

With regard to this clonotype: Since a much larger clone is just one base distant, this may be a read error. The chain has TRBV7-2 and TRBJ2-5; 11 bases align to TRBD1. Germline CDR1 is SGHTA and CDR2 is FQGNSA. Trimming took 6 bases from V and 5 from J; bases not matched to a gene: 5. The CDR3 runs 14 residues. DNA for the CDR3: TGTGCCAGCAGTAAGGACAGGGGGCGTGAGACCCAGTACTTC. It codes for CASSKDRGRETQYF.

This clonotype was seen many times. This rearrangement joins TRBV15 to TRBJ2-7; D is unresolved. Per the germline V gene, CDR1 is LNHNV and CDR2 is YYDKDF (reference sequence). Trimming removed 0 bases at V and 5 bases at J, with 8 bases between. CDR3 length: 13 residues. CDR3 sequence: CATSRDLAHEQYF. As DNA, the CDR3 is TGTGCCACCAGCAGAGATCTGGCCCACGAGCAGTACTTC. The full variable domain, in which reference TRBV15 and TRBJ2-7 provide the parts outside the CDR3, is DAMVIQNPRYQVTQFGKPVTLSCSQTLNHNVMYWYQQKSSQAPKLLFHYYDKDFNNEADTPDNFQSRRPNTSFCFLDIRSPGLGDTAMYLCATSRDLAHEQYFGPGTRLTVT.

The chain carries TRBV25-1 and TRBJ2-5; 12 nucleotides line up with TRBD2. CDR3 length: 14 amino acids. Germline CDR1 is MGHDK and CDR2 is SYGVNS. Trimming took 6 bases from V and 7 from J; bases not matched to a gene: 6. In DNA, the CDR3 is TGTGCCAGCAGAGGACTAGCGGGACCCAGGACCCAGTACTTC. Its protein is CASRGLAGPRTQYF.

This clonotype was seen repeatedly, ten times or more. V and J are TRBV6-2 or TRBV6-3 and TRBJ1-5; 7 nucleotides agree with TRBD1. V shed 5 bases and J 5 bases; nucleotides not matched to a gene: 6. The CDR3 has 14 amino acids. Germline V gene data show CDR1 as MNHEY and CDR2 as SVGEGT. This chain's CDR3 is CASSPGTEYQPQHF. CDR3 sequence (DNA): TGTGCCAGCAGTCCCGGGACAGAATATCAGCCCCAGCATTTT.

The V and J genes are TRBV9 and TRBJ2-5, with D hard to call. CDR3 length: 13 residues. Trimming left V 3 bases short and J 3 bases short, with 9 bases between. CDR1 is SGDLS, CDR2 YYNGEE, per germline. CDR3 loop: CASSADTKETQYF. As DNA, the CDR3 is TGTGCCAGCAGCGCCGACACGAAAGAGACCCAGTACTTC.

This chain connects TRBV5-6 to TRBJ1-1; TRBD1 matches at 8 bases. The germline V gene has CDR1 SGHDT and CDR2 YYEEEE. The CDR3 consists of 21 residues. V lost 4 bases and J lost 1; bases outside the gene matches: 24. The CDR3 loop reads CASSAGRWGTGSKRENTEAFF. As DNA, the CDR3 is TGTGCCAGCAGCGCGGGTCGTTGGGGGACAGGCAGCAAAAGGGAGAACACTGAAGCTTTCTTT.

This clonotype was counted only a few times. The chain recombines TRBV3-1 with TRBJ1-1, with D possibly being TRBD1 (6 bases). The CDR3 length is 16 residues. V gave up 0 bases and J gave up 4 bases, with 15 bases separating them. The germline CDR1 and CDR2 sequences are LGHDT and YNNKEL (reference sequence). CDR3 protein: CASSQEFSGAGTEAFF. The CDR3 nucleotides are TGTGCCAGCAGCCAAGAATTCTCAGGGGCAGGCACTGAAGCTTTCTTT.

This clonotype was detected ten times or more. The chain uses TRBV29-1 and TRBJ1-1; D may be TRBD1 (5 bases). There are 14 residues in the CDR3. CDR1 is SQVTM, CDR2 ANQGSEA, per germline. Trimming shortened V by 7 bases and J by 0 bases, and 15 bases separated the two germline ends. The CDR3: CSATGTRMNTEAFF. The CDR3 nucleotides are TGCAGCGCTACGGGGACCAGAATGAACACTGAAGCTTTCTTT.

This rearrangement joins TRBV7-6 to TRBJ1-1; unclear D gene. Trimming removed 5 bases at V and 4 bases at J, with 20 bases between. Germline V lookup: CDR1 SGHVS, CDR2 FNYEAQ. There are 16 residues in the CDR3. CDR3 sequence reads: CASSPLTGRSSTEAFF. DNA for the CDR3: TGTGCCAGCAGCCCCCTGACCGGGAGGAGTAGCACTGAAGCTTTCTTT.

V usage is TRBV20-1 and J usage is TRBJ2-2; no clear D. Germline V gene data show CDR1 as DFQATT and CDR2 as SNEGSKA (reference sequence). Trimming took 6 bases from V and 7 from J, leaving 6 bases between them. CDR3 length equals 10 residues. This CDR3 reads CSAPIGELFF. The CDR3 nucleotides read TGCAGTGCCCCGATCGGGGAGCTGTTTTTT.

The rearrangement links TRBV25-1 to TRBJ2-5, with D maybe TRBD2 (6 bases). Germline V gene lookup returns CDR1 MGHDK and CDR2 SYGVNS. Trimming pared 3 bases from V and 2 bases from J, leaving 13 bases between. The CDR3 length is 15 residues. CDR3 residues: CASSDFSGAQETQYF. The CDR3 DNA sequence: TGTGCCAGCAGTGATTTTAGCGGAGCACAAGAGACCCAGTACTTC.

As for this clonotype: One end of the junction does not line up with germline, which may come from a read error. The gene calls are TRBV11-1 and TRBJ2-2, with 8 bases lining up with TRBD1. CDR1 SGHAT and CDR2 FQDESV come from the germline V gene (reference sequence). The CDR3 length is 17 residues. CDR3 loop: CASSPKPGQENIGELFF. DNA for the CDR3: TGTGCCAGCAGCCCGAAACCGGGACAGGAGAACATCGGGGAGCTGTTTTTT.

Comments on this clonotype: Here the CDR3 omits its conserved ending phenylalanine or tryptophan, so a read error is the likely source. V is TRBV12-3 or TRBV12-4 and J is TRBJ1-1, with TRBD1 matching over 8 bases. With 6 bases clipped from V and 3 bases from J, the junction kept 3 bases outside the gene matches. The CDR3 has 13 amino acids. Written as DNA, the CDR3 is TGTGCCAGCAGGGACAGGGCGGACACTGAAGCTTTCATT. Its protein product is CASRDRADTEAFI.

This clonotype was counted at least ten times. V is TRBV7-2 and J is TRBJ2-7; D might be TRBD1 or TRBD2, each matching 6 bases. The CDR3 loop spans 14 amino acids. The germline V and J ends were trimmed by 5 bases and 4 bases, with 15 bases remaining between them. The germline CDR1 and CDR2 sequences are SGHTA and FQGNSA. CDR3 region: CASSTMGGGYEQYF. Written as DNA, the CDR3 is TGTGCCAGCAGCACGATGGGGGGCGGGTACGAGCAGTACTTC.

This clonotype was seen repeatedly, ten times or more. V and J are TRBV11-2 and TRBJ1-1; no clear D. V lost 6 bases and J 1 base, leaving 9 bases between the germline ends. Germline assignment: CDR1 SGHAT and CDR2 FQNNGV. The CDR3 spans 13 residues. The CDR3 DNA is TGTGCCAGCAGAACTAACAGGAACACTGAAGCTTTCTTT. Translation: CASRTNRNTEAFF.

CDR3 coding DNA: TGTGCCAGCTCACCCCCATTAGGGGGGCGAGGAGGCGGCTACACCTTC. Translating it yields CASSPPLGGRGGGYTF. The V call is TRBV14, the J call TRBJ1-2, with D possibly matching TRBD1 (6 bases). Germline-derived CDR1 and CDR2 are SGHDN and FVKESK. Trimming took off 8 bases at V and 8 bases at J, with 27 bases between the two ends. This CDR3 has 16 amino acids.

V usage is TRBV25-1 and J usage is TRBJ2-2; no firm D call. V gave up 4 bases and J gave up 1 base, with 7 bases separating them. This CDR3 is built from 14 residues. Germline lookup yields CDR1 MGHDK and CDR2 SYGVNS. CDR3: CASSALENTGELFF. In DNA, the CDR3 is TGTGCCAGCAGTGCTTTGGAGAACACCGGGGAGCTGTTTTTT.